In its sample, the clone carrying this TCR beta chain was seen many times. The antigen remains undetermined. This sample was taken from a study of metastatic and nonmetastatic thyroid tumors. Across the whole study: It was across blood and tumor or nodule tissue from malignant and benign thyroid patients that repertoires were compared.

There were no patients who had received any treatment before thyroid surgery. Germline V CDR1 and CDR2: SGHNT, YYREEE (reference sequence). After removal of 5 bases from V and 3 bases from J, the junction contained 5 bases not matched to a gene. The CDR3 is 15 amino acids. Study-wide results and limits: As reported, TCR beta diversity in blood and tumor was significantly higher in malignant thyroid tumors than in benign nodules.

The authors' processing: A classifier of distant metastasis in papillary thyroid cancer was built from CDR3 differences (across clinicopathological groups). With MiXCR, TCRdb called clones anew from the PCR reads. The V and J calls here are based on TCRdb, not the publication. The sample has under 35,000 clones, about a sixth seen once; the top ten hold over 4%. What was sequenced was blood. The origin of this receptor is a female donor with papillary thyroid cancer or a benign thyroid nodule (not recorded which). Some clones in this sample may be carry-over from other donors' samples. The rearrangement uses TRBV5-4 and TRBJ1-2, with 12 bases fitting TRBD1. CDR3 DNA sequence: TGTGCCAGCAGATATGGGACAGGGGGCGACTATGGCTACACCTTC. Translation: CASRYGTGGDYGYTF.